This T cell receptor beta chain emerged from a study of shared T cell receptors in the human thymus. TCRdb's copy holds only in-frame clones and misses some; the assay was immunoSEQ multiplex PCR. The data hold 700,000 to 750,000 clones, with around 85% observed a single time. The CDR3 runs to 16 residues. The V and J ends lost 2 bases and 0 bases respectively, with 12 bases between them. Germline values: CDR1 MNHNY, CDR2 SVGAGI (reference sequence). The same sample was also used in a study of human thymus T cells. According to that study: Healthy Finnish infants undergoing corrective surgery for congenital heart defects were used as donors. Among thymic and blood repertoires, usage of V and J genes appeared biased.

The sequence was collected from a girl under two years old with a congenital heart defect. Sample: thymocytes. The V gene is TRBV6-6, the J gene TRBJ2-3, with D tentatively TRBD2 (5 bases). In DNA form, the CDR3 reads TGTGCCAGCAGTTACCTCTCTTCGGGGAGCACAGATACGCAGTATTTT. Translated, it gives CASSYLSSGSTDTQYF.